One sample yielded the 26 T cell receptor beta chains listed below, sequenced in a study of vaccination effects on CD4 cells after COVID-19. Culture lasted 10 days before CD4+ T cell isolation. Here immunoSEQ multiplex PCR was the method, and the copy in TCRdb shows in-frame clones only, minus some. This repertoire shows 45,000 to 75,000 clones, around three quarters found once; its top ten account for approximately 2.8%. No antigens are known for them. Sequencing used CD4+ T cells from PBMCs cultured without peptide, obtained before COVID-19 vaccination. The source is a human donor who received a COVID-19 vaccine.

The chain is built from TRBV2 and TRBJ1-1, with a weak D call TRBD1 (5 bases). The CDR3 contains 13 residues. Trimming shortened V by 5 bases and J by 6 bases, and 13 bases separated the two germline ends. CDR1 is SNHLY and CDR2 is FYNNEI in the germline V gene. The CDR3, as DNA: TGTGCCAGCAGTTTGACAGACCAAGCTGAAGCTTTCTTT. Translating gives CASSLTDQAEAFF.

The chain combines TRBV5-1 with TRBJ2-3, with TRBD2 as a possible D gene (5 bases). Germline CDR1 reads SGHRS; CDR2 reads YFSETQ. Trimming removed 9 bases from V and 2 bases from J, with 19 bases in between. The CDR3 covers 15 residues. The CDR3 spells CATSPAPRATDTQYF. DNA for the CDR3: TGCGCCACCTCCCCCGCCCCGCGGGCCACAGATACGCAGTATTTT.

The chain links TRBV6-2 or TRBV6-3 to TRBJ1-2; D may be TRBD1 (6 bases). Germline values: CDR1 MNHEY, CDR2 SVGEGT. There are 14 residues in the CDR3. The germline V and J ends were trimmed by 2 bases and 0 bases, with 7 bases remaining between them. CDR3 sequence: CASSYQGTNYGYTF. DNA for the CDR3: TGTGCCAGCAGTTACCAGGGGACTAACTATGGCTACACCTTC.

The chain has TRBV10-1 and TRBJ1-2; 7 positions match TRBD1. Per germline, CDR1 WNHNN and CDR2 SYGVQD (reference sequence). The CDR3 spans 13 residues. V lost 4 bases to trimming and J lost 8 bases; unmatched junction nucleotides: 7. CDR3 in DNA: TGCGCCAGCAGTGGGAGACAGGGTGGCGGCTACACCTTC. Protein: CASSGRQGGGYTF.

This chain uses TRBV28 with TRBJ1-5; 8 bases fit TRBD1. The CDR3 loop spans 16 amino acids. V shed 8 bases, J shed 5 bases, and the junction held 14 bases outside the gene matches. Germline values: CDR1 MDHEN, CDR2 SYDVKM. The CDR3 is CASRRWGQVGDQPQHF. The CDR3 region has the DNA TGTGCCAGCCGACGATGGGGACAGGTGGGCGATCAGCCCCAGCATTTT.

This rearrangement joins TRBV7-2 to TRBJ2-3; D unresolved. Trimming removed 4 bases from V and 1 base from J, with 9 bases in between. Germline loops: CDR1 SGHTA, CDR2 FQGNSA. The CDR3 has 14 amino acids. The CDR3 spells CASSSRARTDTQYF. CDR3 in DNA: TGTGCCAGCAGCTCAAGGGCCCGCACAGATACGCAGTATTTT.

The chain recombines TRBV6-2 or TRBV6-3 with TRBJ2-1, with TRBD2 as a possible D gene (6 bases). The CDR3 length is 15 residues. The V end lost 5 bases, the J end lost 0 bases, and 11 bases lay between the germline ends. Germline V gene sequence: CDR1 MNHEY, CDR2 SVGEGT. DNA for the CDR3: TGTGCCAGCAGTGGGATGGGGGGCTCCTACAATGAGCAGTTCTTC. Its translation: CASSGMGGSYNEQFF.

The rearrangement links TRBV18 to TRBJ2-5; D is possibly TRBD2 (5 bases). V dropped 4 bases and J dropped 5 bases, with 17 bases sitting between them. This CDR3 has 15 amino acids. Per the germline V gene, CDR1 is KGHSH and CDR2 is LQKENI. Here the CDR3 reads CASSQRRNGEETQYF. Here the CDR3 DNA reads TGTGCCAGCTCACAGCGGAGAAACGGTGAGGAGACCCAGTACTTC.

The rearrangement joins TRBV18 to TRBJ2-5; D possibly corresponds to TRBD1 (5 bases). V dropped 5 bases and J dropped 5 bases, with 18 bases sitting between them. This CDR3 has 15 residues. Germline V gene lookup returns CDR1 KGHSH and CDR2 LQKENI. The CDR3 is CASSSKQVGRETQYF. The CDR3, as DNA: TGTGCCAGCTCATCTAAACAGGTTGGACGCGAGACCCAGTACTTC.

This sequence joins TRBV9 and TRBJ2-1, with 9 bases aligning to TRBD2. J was trimmed by 0 bases and V by 7 bases; bases with no gene match: 2. This CDR3 is built from 14 residues. Germline lookup yields CDR1 SGDLS and CDR2 YYNGEE. The CDR3 spells CASGAGGSYNEQFF. CDR3 in DNA: TGTGCCAGCGGAGCGGGGGGCTCCTACAATGAGCAGTTCTTC.

The CDR3 region is CASSYSEGGVEKLFF. The CDR3 DNA sequence: TGTGCCAGCAGTTACTCGGAGGGTGGAGTAGAAAAACTGTTTTTT. V gene TRBV6-6 combines with J gene TRBJ1-4, with D hard to call. The V end was cut by 0 bases, the J end by 8 bases, with 13 bases between. Germline-derived CDR1 and CDR2 are MNHNY and SVGAGI (reference sequence). The CDR3 consists of 15 residues.

The chain combines TRBV24-1 with TRBJ1-4, with D tentatively TRBD1 (5 bases). Germline V gene sequence: CDR1 KGHDR, CDR2 SFDVKD. The CDR3 contains 13 residues. Trimming pared 10 bases from V and 3 bases from J, leaving 11 bases between. Here the CDR3 DNA reads TGTGCCACGTCGAGGGGACCTAATGAAAAACTGTTTTTT. Translated, it gives CATSRGPNEKLFF.

The chain has TRBV7-8 and TRBJ2-6; D is possibly TRBD1 or TRBD2 (5 bases each). This CDR3 region has 18 residues. Germline lookup yields CDR1 SGHVS and CDR2 FQNEAQ. Between the trimmed V and J ends, which lost 5 bases and 0 bases, there was a span of 17 bases. Written as DNA, the CDR3 is TGTGCCAGCAGCCCAAGGGACCGACTATACTCTGGGGCCAACGTCCTGACTTTC. Translation gives CASSPRDRLYSGANVLTF.

The rearrangement uses TRBV7-9 and TRBJ2-6, with a tentative D call TRBD1 (6 bases). The V end lost 1 base, the J end lost 0 bases, and 10 bases lay between the germline ends. Germline CDR1 and CDR2: SEHNR and FQNEAQ (reference sequence). The CDR3 contains 17 residues. CDR3 sequence (DNA): TGTGCCAGCAGCTTAGGGCAGGGGACCTCTGGGGCCAACGTCCTGACTTTC. Amino acid sequence: CASSLGQGTSGANVLTF.

This clone appeared a few times. The V gene is TRBV5-1, the J gene TRBJ1-5; TRBD1 might be the D (5 bases). CDR3 length: 14 residues. V lost 0 bases to trimming and J lost 3 bases, with 7 bases between them. Germline CDR1 reads SGHRS; CDR2 reads YFSETQ. The CDR3 loop is CASSLAGTNQPQHF. DNA of the CDR3: TGCGCCAGCAGCTTGGCTGGGACCAATCAGCCCCAGCATTTT.

This clone came up once. The DNA of the CDR3 is TGCGCCAGCAGTGAGTTTCAGGAGGCTAGCGGCACCGGGGAGCTGTTTTTT. The encoded protein is CASSEFQEASGTGELFF. The rearrangement links TRBV10-1 to TRBJ2-2; TRBD2 agrees at 7 bases. V trimming: 1 base; J trimming: 4 bases; junction bases outside the gene matches: 9. CDR3 length: 17 residues. CDR1 and CDR2 (germline): WNHNN, SYGVQD (reference sequence).

The chain joins TRBV12-5 to TRBJ1-3; the D gene is possibly TRBD1 (5 bases). V lost 6 bases, J lost 4 bases, and 13 bases lay in between. The CDR3 loop spans 14 amino acids. Germline assignment: CDR1 LGHNT and CDR2 FRNRAP. The CDR3 loop reads CASGGDRRGNTIYF. CDR3 DNA sequence: TGTGCTAGTGGGGGGGACCGCCGCGGAAACACCATATATTTT.

The chain links TRBV30 to TRBJ1-5; 7 bases line up with TRBD1. CDR1 and CDR2 (germline): GTSNPN, SVGIG (reference sequence). This CDR3 is 13 amino acids long. V was clipped by 3 bases and J by 4 bases; unmatched bases: 3. In DNA form, the CDR3 reads TGTGCCTGGAGCCGACAGGGAAATCAGCCCCAGCATTTT. Translation gives CAWSRQGNQPQHF.

The CDR3 loop is CASSQGTSGGAETQYF. The CDR3, as DNA: TGCGCCAGCAGCCAAGGGACTAGCGGGGGGGCAGAGACCCAGTACTTC. The rearrangement uses TRBV5-1 and TRBJ2-5, with 16 bases identical to TRBD2. CDR1 is SGHRS, CDR2 YFSETQ, per germline. J lost 4 bases, V lost 4 bases, and 4 bases had no gene match. CDR3 length: 16 residues. Full variable domain (rest looked up from reference TRBV5-1 and TRBJ2-5): KAGVTQTPRYLIKTRGQQVTLSCSPISGHRSVSWYQQTPGQGLQFLFEYFSETQRNKGNFPGRFSGRQFSNSRSEMNVSTLELGDSALYLCASSQGTSGGAETQYFGPGTRLLVL.

The rearrangement uses TRBV7-3 and TRBJ2-2; TRBD1 is a possible D gene (6 bases). CDR3 length: 16 residues. Deletions cut 5 bases from V and 4 bases from J, with 17 bases between. CDR1 is SGHTA, CDR2 FQGTGA, per germline. CDR3 DNA: TGTGCCAGCAGCCCTAGTGGGGGCCGGGCCACCGGGGAGCTGTTTTTT. Translated, it gives CASSPSGGRATGELFF.

The chain links TRBV5-1 to TRBJ1-1; D is unclear. Looked up from germline, CDR1 is SGHRS and CDR2 is YFSETQ. The V end lost 2 bases, the J end lost 1 base, and 9 bases lay between the germline ends. The CDR3 contains 14 residues. This CDR3 reads CASSLGGTNTEAFF. For the CDR3, the DNA is TGCGCCAGCAGCTTAGGAGGCACGAACACTGAAGCTTTCTTT.

The chain has TRBV7-9 and TRBJ2-1; unclear D gene. The germline V gene encodes CDR1 SEHNR and CDR2 FQNEAQ (reference sequence). The CDR3 has 12 residues. Trimming cost V 3 bases and J 15 bases, with 15 bases left between them. The CDR3 loop reads CASSFPGGSGFF. The CDR3 coding sequence is TGTGCCAGCAGCTTCCCAGGTGGTTCCGGGTTCTTC. Together with reference TRBV7-9 and TRBJ2-1, the CDR3 gives the full variable domain: DTGVSQNPRHKITKRGQNVTFRCDPISEHNRLYWYRQTLGQGPEFLTYFQNEAQLEKSRLLSDRFSAERPKGSFSTLEIQRTEQGDSAMYLCASSFPGGSGFFGPGTRLTVL.

The CDR3: CASSFTGFNTGELFF. CDR3 DNA sequence: TGTGCCAGCAGTTTTACAGGGTTTAACACCGGGGAGCTGTTTTTT. V is TRBV6-5 and J is TRBJ2-2; possibly TRBD1 for D (6 bases). Germline CDR1 reads MNHEY; CDR2 reads SVGAGI. The V end lost 4 bases, the J end lost 2 bases, and 11 bases lay between the germline ends. The CDR3 is 15 residues long.

This CDR3 is CASSGDTYYNEQFF. Written as DNA, the CDR3 is TGCGCCAGCAGCGGGGACACTTACTACAATGAGCAGTTCTTC. V gene TRBV5-1 combines with J gene TRBJ2-1; D may be TRBD1 (6 bases). Germline CDR1 reads SGHRS; CDR2 reads YFSETQ. V lost 4 bases and J 3 bases, leaving 11 bases between the germline ends. This CDR3 spans 14 amino acids.

V gene TRBV2 combines with J gene TRBJ2-7; D is ambiguous. The V gene's germline CDR1 is SNHLY and CDR2 FYNNEI. The V end was cut by 2 bases, the J end by 3 bases, with 11 bases between. There are 14 residues in the CDR3. CDR3 region: CASSEFLENYEQYV. CDR3 DNA: TGTGCCAGCAGTGAATTCCTGGAGAACTACGAGCAGTACGTC.

The V call is TRBV19, the J call TRBJ1-1, with D uncertain. Germline V gene data show CDR1 as LNHDA and CDR2 as SQIVND (reference sequence). The CDR3 spans 13 residues. V lost 1 base to trimming and J lost 5 bases, with 8 bases between them. CDR3 in amino acids: CASSIGYGTEAFF. As DNA, the CDR3 is TGTGCCAGTAGTATAGGGTATGGAACTGAAGCTTTCTTT.